Listed here are 27 T cell receptor beta chains from one sample, sequenced in a study of CD8+ T cells in alopecia areata. TCR sequencing used cDNA made by reverse transcription of extracted RNA. Clones were sequenced by immunoSEQ multiplex PCR, and TCRdb holds only the in-frame ones, with some missing. The table lists under 250,000 clones, more than 50% of them singletons. Input material: CD8+ T cells sorted from blood. These receptors all come from a human donor in good health.

The V and J genes are TRBV7-8 and TRBJ2-3; D uncertain. In germline, CDR1 is SGHVS, CDR2 FQNEAQ. The CDR3 contains 11 residues. Trimming removed 4 bases at V and 4 bases at J, with 3 bases between. The DNA for the CDR3 is TGTGCCAGCAGCTCCGCAGATACGCAGTATTTT. This codes for CASSSADTQYF.

V and J are TRBV4-1 and TRBJ2-1; 12 bases agree with TRBD1. CDR3 length equals 17 residues. After removal of 2 bases from V and 6 bases from J, the junction contained 8 bases not matched to a gene. The V gene's germline CDR1 is MGHRA and CDR2 YSYEKL. This CDR3 is CASSQKGGQGASNEQFF. As DNA, the CDR3 is TGCGCCAGCAGCCAAAAGGGGGGACAGGGGGCGAGCAATGAGCAGTTCTTC.

DNA of the CDR3: TGTGCCAGCAGCCTGGAGGTTTCCTACGAGCAGTACTTC. This gives the protein CASSLEVSYEQYF. The rearrangement links TRBV4-2 to TRBJ2-7, with TRBD2 as a possible D gene (5 bases). The V end was cut by 4 bases, the J end by 1 base, with 8 bases between. CDR3 length equals 13 residues. Germline CDR1 LGHNA, CDR2 YNFKEQ.

This clone has just a few counts. The chain recombines TRBV25-1 with TRBJ1-2; D is unclear. The CDR3 has 13 residues. Germline values: CDR1 MGHDK, CDR2 SYGVNS. V lost 3 bases to trimming and J lost 5 bases, with 10 bases between them. The CDR3 DNA reads TGTGCCAGCAGTGAGAAGTTGGGGTATGGCTACACCTTC. Its translation is CASSEKLGYGYTF.

The J gene is TRBJ2-2, the V gene TRBV7-8; no definite D call. Germline V gene lookup returns CDR1 SGHVS and CDR2 FQNEAQ. V shed 8 bases and J shed 1 base, with 11 bases lying between them. This CDR3 comprises 14 residues. The CDR3: CASPAERNTGELFF. The CDR3 DNA reads TGTGCCAGCCCGGCGGAGCGGAACACCGGGGAGCTGTTTTTT.

CDR3 region: CSVDGQASSYNEQFF. As DNA, the CDR3 is TGCAGCGTTGACGGGCAGGCGAGCTCCTACAATGAGCAGTTCTTC. This rearrangement joins TRBV29-1 to TRBJ2-1; no reliable D call. Germline V lookup: CDR1 SQVTM, CDR2 ANQGSEA. Trimming removed 3 bases from V and 0 bases from J, with 12 bases in between. This CDR3 region has 15 residues.

A single count supports this clone. The chain employs TRBV2 and TRBJ2-7; the D gene is possibly TRBD2 (5 bases). The CDR3 covers 11 residues. Germline-derived CDR1 and CDR2 are SNHLY and FYNNEI. The V end was cut by 7 bases, the J end by 8 bases, with 12 bases between. CDR3 in amino acids: CASNDGVKQYF. The DNA for the CDR3 is TGTGCCAGCAACGACGGGGTGAAGCAGTACTTC.

The CDR3 is CASNHMGAISPDTQYF. The CDR3 nucleotides read TGTGCCAGCAATCACATGGGGGCTATCTCCCCAGATACGCAGTATTTT. The chain has TRBV7-9 and TRBJ2-3, with D perhaps matching TRBD1 (6 bases). V lost 7 bases and J lost 4, with 21 bases in between. The CDR3 loop spans 16 amino acids. Germline CDR1 reads SEHNR; CDR2 reads FQNEAQ (reference sequence).

V gene TRBV30 combines with J gene TRBJ2-5; D assignment may be TRBD1 or TRBD2 (6 bases each). CDR1 GTSNPN and CDR2 SVGIG come from the germline V gene (reference sequence). Trimming removed 5 bases from V and 2 bases from J, with 15 bases in between. The CDR3 is 14 residues long. The CDR3 coding sequence is TGTGCCTGGGGGGGGAGACAGGCTCAAGAGACCCAGTACTTC. The encoded protein is CAWGGRQAQETQYF. The full variable domain, in which reference TRBV30 and TRBJ2-5 provide the parts outside the CDR3, is SQTIHQWPATLVQPVGSPLSLECTVEGTSNPNLYWYRQAAGRGLQLLFYSVGIGQISSEVPQNLSASRPQDRQFILSSKKLLLSDSGFYLCAWGGRQAQETQYFGPGTRLLVL.

This clone has a single count. The chain carries TRBV5-6 and TRBJ1-1; a weak D match, TRBD1 (6 bases). The CDR3 has 15 residues. Germline CDR1 and CDR2: SGHDT and YYEEEE. Trimming pared 1 base from V and 0 bases from J, leaving 10 bases between. This chain's CDR3 is CASSLSQGLNTEAFF. In DNA form, the CDR3 reads TGTGCCAGCAGCTTGTCGCAGGGGTTGAACACTGAAGCTTTCTTT.

This clone was picked up a small number of times. Other nucleotide sequences in the sample specify the same CDR3. The gene calls are TRBV7-9 and TRBJ2-7; D unclear. The V gene lost 5 bases and the J gene lost 2 bases, with 7 bases spanning the gap. Germline CDR1 and CDR2: SEHNR and FQNEAQ (reference sequence). This CDR3 region has 12 residues. The CDR3 region has the DNA TGTGCCAGCAGCCCCGGCCCCTACGAGCAGTACTTC. Translated, it gives CASSPGPYEQYF.

This clone was observed a handful of times. The rearrangement links TRBV7-2 to TRBJ2-7, with TRBD1 identical over 12 bases. Germline assignment: CDR1 SGHTA and CDR2 FQGNSA. V shed 3 bases and J 2 bases; nucleotides not matched to a gene: 5. The CDR3 loop spans 16 amino acids. The CDR3 spells CASSLAWDRGPYEQYF. The CDR3 nucleotides read TGTGCCAGCAGCTTGGCATGGGACAGGGGGCCCTACGAGCAGTACTTC.

The CDR3 here is CASRGRGIATEAFF. The CDR3 DNA follows: TGTGCCAGCAGAGGTCGGGGGATTGCCACTGAAGCTTTCTTT. The J gene is TRBJ1-1, the V gene TRBV14, with a tentative D call TRBD1 (5 bases). CDR3 length: 14 amino acids. Trimming removed 6 bases from V and 4 bases from J, with 15 bases in between. Germline-derived CDR1 and CDR2 are SGHDN and FVKESK.

This rearrangement joins TRBV5-6 to TRBJ2-1; D call uncertain. The CDR3 spans 16 residues. Germline V gene data show CDR1 as SGHDT and CDR2 as YYEEEE. Between the trimmed V and J ends, which lost 0 bases and 2 bases, there was a span of 12 bases. CDR3 residues: CASSLERALTYNEQFF. The CDR3 DNA reads TGTGCCAGCAGCTTGGAAAGGGCGCTCACCTACAATGAGCAGTTCTTC.

The CDR3 DNA sequence: TGTGCCAGCAGTGCGAGCGGGGGGGCCACGGATACGCAGTATTTT. Protein product: CASSASGGATDTQYF. The J gene is TRBJ2-3, the V gene TRBV2, with TRBD2 matching over 10 bases. J lost 6 bases, V lost 4 bases, and 7 bases had no gene match. Germline CDR1 SNHLY, CDR2 FYNNEI. The CDR3 runs to 15 residues.

This chain uses TRBV2 with TRBJ1-2; TRBD1 is a possible D gene (5 bases). The CDR3 is made up of 10 amino acids. Between the trimmed V and J ends, which lost 6 bases and 8 bases, there was a span of 7 bases. The V gene's germline CDR1 is SNHLY and CDR2 FYNNEI. The CDR3 DNA reads TGTGCCAGCAGCCGGGGCGGCTACACCTTC. Protein sequence: CASSRGGYTF.

V gene TRBV4-1 combines with J gene TRBJ1-1, with 9 positions matching TRBD1. Germline CDR1 is MGHRA and CDR2 is YSYEKL. V was clipped by 4 bases and J by 5 bases; unmatched bases: 2. The CDR3 has 13 residues. The chain's CDR3 is CASSRQGGTEAFF. Written as DNA, the CDR3 is TGCGCCAGCAGCCGACAGGGGGGAACTGAAGCTTTCTTT.

The chain is built from TRBV5-6 and TRBJ1-1; D is unresolved. This CDR3 spans 15 amino acids. The germline CDR1 and CDR2 sequences are SGHDT and YYEEEE. Trimming took 4 bases from V and 3 from J, leaving 16 bases between them. CDR3 in amino acids: CASSPQEDSDTEAFF. CDR3 nucleotides: TGTGCCAGCAGCCCCCAAGAGGATAGTGACACTGAAGCTTTCTTT.

The table lists this clone with a few counts. CDR3 bases: TGTGCCAGCAGTTTATCAGCTAGCATGAACACTGAAGCTTTCTTT. Protein sequence: CASSLSASMNTEAFF. V gene TRBV27 combines with J gene TRBJ1-1; D not resolved. Germline-derived CDR1 and CDR2 are MNHEY and SMNVEV (reference sequence). V was trimmed by 0 bases and J by 0 bases, leaving 8 bases between them. This CDR3 comprises 15 residues.

The chain is built from TRBV27 and TRBJ2-7, with D maybe TRBD1 (6 bases). The CDR3 has 14 residues. V lost 8 bases to trimming and J lost 3 bases, with 17 bases between them. CDR1 and CDR2 (germline): MNHEY, SMNVEV (reference sequence). In DNA, the CDR3 is TGTGCCAGCGGTGCGGGTTCCAGGGGCTACGAGCAGTACTTC. This translates into CASGAGSRGYEQYF.

This clone was seen more than once but under ten times. As DNA, the CDR3 is TGTGCCAGCAGCTCCTACACCGGGGAGCTGTTTTTT. Protein product: CASSSYTGELFF. This chain joins TRBV7-8 and TRBJ2-2; no clear D gene. Germline CDR1 is SGHVS and CDR2 is FQNEAQ. The V end lost 4 bases, the J end lost 3 bases, and 3 bases lay between the germline ends. The CDR3 spans 12 residues.

The V gene is TRBV4-1, the J gene TRBJ2-7, with a weak D call TRBD1 (6 bases). Trimming shortened V by 0 bases and J by 2 bases, and 20 bases separated the two germline ends. Germline CDR1 MGHRA, CDR2 YSYEKL. The CDR3 contains 18 residues. The CDR3 protein is CASSQDGGRNGVTYEQYF. CDR3 nucleotides: TGCGCCAGCAGCCAAGATGGGGGCCGAAACGGGGTAACCTACGAGCAGTACTTC.

The chain employs TRBV5-1 and TRBJ2-7; the D gene is possibly TRBD2 (6 bases). This CDR3 is built from 16 residues. Germline V CDR1 and CDR2: SGHRS, YFSETQ. Trimming removed 3 bases from V and 6 bases from J, with 22 bases in between. The CDR3 DNA reads as TGCGCCAGCAGCTATATAGTGGAGGGCAAGACGTCCGAGCAGTACTTC. It is translated as CASSYIVEGKTSEQYF.

The chain uses TRBV15 and TRBJ1-2, with no clear D. The CDR3 extends over 13 amino acids. CDR1 is LNHNV, CDR2 YYDKDF, per germline (reference sequence). Trimming shortened V by 5 bases and J by 7 bases, and 14 bases separated the two germline ends. CDR3 loop: CATSPGWEGGYTF. In DNA, the CDR3 is TGTGCCACCAGCCCAGGTTGGGAAGGTGGCTACACCTTC.

This clone appeared a few times. The same CDR3 arises from other DNA sequences in this sample as well. The chain links TRBV27 to TRBJ1-5, with unresolved D. CDR1 is MNHEY, CDR2 SMNVEV, per germline (reference sequence). The germline V and J ends were trimmed by 0 bases and 0 bases, with 6 bases remaining between them. The CDR3 runs to 15 residues. The CDR3 nucleotides read TGTGCCAGCAGTTTATCAGGGTATAGCAATCAGCCCCAGCATTTT. This translates into CASSLSGYSNQPQHF.

The chain uses TRBV9 and TRBJ1-2, with 7 bases identical to TRBD1. The germline V gene has CDR1 SGDLS and CDR2 YYNGEE. The CDR3 has 13 amino acids. V trimming: 6 bases; J trimming: 8 bases; junction bases outside the gene matches: 10. The CDR3 DNA reads TGTGCCAGCAACGCCGAGACAGGGCACGGCTACACCTTC. This sequence encodes CASNAETGHGYTF.

This chain joins TRBV4-1 and TRBJ2-4; unclear D gene. CDR3 length: 16 residues. Germline CDR1 and CDR2: MGHRA and YSYEKL. Deletions cut 5 bases from V and 1 base from J, with 15 bases between. DNA of the CDR3: TGCGCCAGCAGCTTCCGGTGGGGATCGGCCAAAAACATTCAGTACTTC. Its protein product is CASSFRWGSAKNIQYF.